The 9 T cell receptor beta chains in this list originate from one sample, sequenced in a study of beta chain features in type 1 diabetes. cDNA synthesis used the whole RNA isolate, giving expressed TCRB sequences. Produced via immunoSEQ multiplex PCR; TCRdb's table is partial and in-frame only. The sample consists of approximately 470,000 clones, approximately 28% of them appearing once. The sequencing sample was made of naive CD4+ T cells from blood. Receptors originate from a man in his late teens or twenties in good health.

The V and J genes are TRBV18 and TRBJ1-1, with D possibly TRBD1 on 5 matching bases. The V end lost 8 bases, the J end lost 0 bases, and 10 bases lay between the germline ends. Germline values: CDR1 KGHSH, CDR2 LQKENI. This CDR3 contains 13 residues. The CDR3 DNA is TGTGCCAGCCGCCAAGGGGTGAACACTGAAGCTTTCTTT. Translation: CASRQGVNTEAFF. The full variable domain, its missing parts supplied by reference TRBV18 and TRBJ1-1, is NAGVMQNPRHLVRRRGQEARLRCSPMKGHSHVYWYRQLPEEGLKFMVYLQKENIIDESGMPKERFSAEFPKEGPSILRIQQVVRGDSAAYFCASRQGVNTEAFFGQGTRLTVV.

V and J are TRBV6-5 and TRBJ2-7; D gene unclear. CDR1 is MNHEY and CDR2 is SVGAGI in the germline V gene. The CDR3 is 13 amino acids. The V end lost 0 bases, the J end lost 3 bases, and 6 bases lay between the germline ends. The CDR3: CASSYSMIYEQYF. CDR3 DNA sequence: TGTGCCAGCAGTTACTCGATGATCTACGAGCAGTACTTC.

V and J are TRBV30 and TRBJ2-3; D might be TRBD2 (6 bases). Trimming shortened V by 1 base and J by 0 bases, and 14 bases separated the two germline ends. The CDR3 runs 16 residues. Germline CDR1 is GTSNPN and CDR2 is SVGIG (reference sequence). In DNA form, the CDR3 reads TGTGCCTGGAGTGCCGGGACTTCCACTAGCACAGATACGCAGTATTTT. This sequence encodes CAWSAGTSTSTDTQYF.

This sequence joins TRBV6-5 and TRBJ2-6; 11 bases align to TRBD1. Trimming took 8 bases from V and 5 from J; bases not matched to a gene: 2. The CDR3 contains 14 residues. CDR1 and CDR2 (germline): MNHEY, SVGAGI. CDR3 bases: TGTGCCAGCCGGACAGGGGGCTGGGCCAACGTCCTGACTTTC. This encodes CASRTGGWANVLTF.

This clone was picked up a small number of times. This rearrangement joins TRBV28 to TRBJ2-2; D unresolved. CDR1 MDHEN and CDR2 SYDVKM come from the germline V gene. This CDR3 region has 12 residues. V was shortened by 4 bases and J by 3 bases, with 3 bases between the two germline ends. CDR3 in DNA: TGTGCCAGCAGTTCCCACACCGGGGAGCTGTTTTTT. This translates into CASSSHTGELFF.

CDR3 DNA sequence: TGTGCCTGGAGGAGAAAAAGGGAGACCCAGTACTTC. This codes for CAWRRKRETQYF. The chain employs TRBV30 and TRBJ2-5, with D unclear. CDR1 is GTSNPN, CDR2 SVGIG, per germline (reference sequence). This CDR3 has 12 amino acids. V gave up 3 bases and J gave up 5 bases, with 10 bases separating them.

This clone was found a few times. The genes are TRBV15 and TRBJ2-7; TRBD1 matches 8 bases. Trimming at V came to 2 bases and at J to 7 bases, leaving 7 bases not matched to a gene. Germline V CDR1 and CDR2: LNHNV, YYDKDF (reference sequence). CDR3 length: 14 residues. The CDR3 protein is CATSRFSQGGEQYF. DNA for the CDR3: TGTGCCACCAGCAGATTCTCACAGGGGGGAGAGCAGTACTTC.

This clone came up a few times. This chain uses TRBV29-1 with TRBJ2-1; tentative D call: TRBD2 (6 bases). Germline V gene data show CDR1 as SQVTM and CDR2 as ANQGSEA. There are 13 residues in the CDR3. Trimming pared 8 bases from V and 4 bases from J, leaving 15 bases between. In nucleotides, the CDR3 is TGCAGCTCGTCGCGGGGAAGATACAATGAGCAGTTCTTC. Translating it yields CSSSRGRYNEQFF.

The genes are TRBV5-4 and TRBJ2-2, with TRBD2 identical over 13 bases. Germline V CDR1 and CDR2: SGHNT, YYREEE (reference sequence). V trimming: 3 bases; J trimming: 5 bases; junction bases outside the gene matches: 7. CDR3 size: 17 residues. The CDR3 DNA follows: TGTGCCAGCAGCTCCCCATGGACTAGCGGGAGTACCGGGGAGCTGTTTTTT. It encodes CASSSPWTSGSTGELFF.